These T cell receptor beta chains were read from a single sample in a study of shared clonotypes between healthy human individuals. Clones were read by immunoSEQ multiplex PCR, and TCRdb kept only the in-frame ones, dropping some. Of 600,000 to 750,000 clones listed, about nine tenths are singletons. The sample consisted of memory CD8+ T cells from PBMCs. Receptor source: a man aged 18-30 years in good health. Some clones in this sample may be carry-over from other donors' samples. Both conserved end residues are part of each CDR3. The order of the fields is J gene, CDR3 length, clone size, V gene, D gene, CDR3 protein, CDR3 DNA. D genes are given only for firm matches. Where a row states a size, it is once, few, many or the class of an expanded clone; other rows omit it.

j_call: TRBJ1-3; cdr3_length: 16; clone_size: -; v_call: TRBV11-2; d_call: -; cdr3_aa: CASSAPGHRYGNTIYF; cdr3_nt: TGTGCCAGCAGCGCGCCGGGACACCGTTACGGAAACACCATATATTTT
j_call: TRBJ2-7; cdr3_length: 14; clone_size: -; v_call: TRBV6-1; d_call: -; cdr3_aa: CASSDSWGDYEQYF; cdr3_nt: TGTGCCAGCAGTGATAGCTGGGGAGACTACGAGCAGTACTTC
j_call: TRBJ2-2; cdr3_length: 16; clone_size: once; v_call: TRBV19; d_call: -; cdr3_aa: CASSPGTATNTGELFF; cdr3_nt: TGTGCCAGTAGTCCCGGGACGGCCACGAACACCGGGGAGCTGTTTTTT
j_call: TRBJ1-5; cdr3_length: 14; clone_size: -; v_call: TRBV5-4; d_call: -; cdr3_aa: CASSLRGRNQPQHF; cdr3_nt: TGTGCCAGCAGCCTAAGAGGGCGGAATCAGCCCCAGCATTTT
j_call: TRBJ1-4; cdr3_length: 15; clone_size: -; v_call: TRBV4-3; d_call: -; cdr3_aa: CASSQGTGPNEKLFF; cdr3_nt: TGCGCCAGCAGCCAAGGGACCGGCCCGAATGAAAAACTGTTTTTT
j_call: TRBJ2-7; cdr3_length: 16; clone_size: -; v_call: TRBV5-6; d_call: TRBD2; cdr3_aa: CASSLGRSGPNYEQYF; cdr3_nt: TGTGCCAGCAGCTTGGGCCGTAGCGGGCCGAACTACGAGCAGTACTTC
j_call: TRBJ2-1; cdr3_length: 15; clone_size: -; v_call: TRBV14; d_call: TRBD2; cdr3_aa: CASSTTSGGRNEQFF; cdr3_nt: TGTGCCAGCAGCACGACTAGCGGGGGGAGGAATGAGCAGTTCTTC
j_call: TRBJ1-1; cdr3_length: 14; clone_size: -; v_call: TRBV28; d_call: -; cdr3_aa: CASSLTGLNTEAFF; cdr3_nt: TGTGCCAGCAGTTTAACAGGGTTGAACACTGAAGCTTTCTTT
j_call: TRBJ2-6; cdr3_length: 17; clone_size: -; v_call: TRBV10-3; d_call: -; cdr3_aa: CAIRHKSVTSGANVLTF; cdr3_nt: TGTGCCATCAGACACAAGTCGGTGACCTCTGGGGCCAACGTCCTGACTTTC
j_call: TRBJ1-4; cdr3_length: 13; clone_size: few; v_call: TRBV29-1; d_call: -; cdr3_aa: CSAWGESGEKLFF; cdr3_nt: TGCAGCGCATGGGGCGAATCGGGAGAAAAACTGTTTTTT
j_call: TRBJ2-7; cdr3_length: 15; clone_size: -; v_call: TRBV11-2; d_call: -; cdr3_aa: CASSSGPRHLYEQYF; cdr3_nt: TGTGCCAGCAGCTCAGGCCCGAGACACCTTTACGAGCAGTACTTC
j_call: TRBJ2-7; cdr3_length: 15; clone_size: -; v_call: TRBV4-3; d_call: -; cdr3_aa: CASSQDDGISYEQYF; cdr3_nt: TGCGCCAGCAGCCAAGACGACGGCATCTCCTACGAGCAGTACTTC
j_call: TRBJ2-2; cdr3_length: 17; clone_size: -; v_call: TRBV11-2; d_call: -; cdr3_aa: CASSHGISGQTTGELFF; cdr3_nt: TGTGCCAGCAGCCACGGAATATCAGGGCAGACAACCGGGGAGCTGTTTTTT
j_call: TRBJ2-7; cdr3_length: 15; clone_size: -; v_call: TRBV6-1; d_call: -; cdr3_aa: CASSDQAGWSYEQYF; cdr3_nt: TGTGCCAGCAGTGACCAGGCAGGGTGGTCCTACGAGCAGTACTTC
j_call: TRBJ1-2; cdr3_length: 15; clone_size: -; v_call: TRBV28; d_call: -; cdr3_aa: CASRPTGGRNYGYTF; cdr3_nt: TGTGCCAGCCGACCAACCGGGGGAAGAAACTATGGCTACACCTTC
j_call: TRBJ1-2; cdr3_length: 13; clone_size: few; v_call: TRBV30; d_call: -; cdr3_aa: CAWSTAGHYGYTF; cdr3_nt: TGTGCCTGGAGTACCGCGGGACACTATGGCTACACCTTC